This TCR beta chain emerged from a study of blood T cell repertoires in COVID-19. The table came from immunoSEQ multiplex PCR; TCRdb's copy has only in-frame clones and leaves some out. The sample contains about 310,000 clones, roughly 91% of which appear only once. The clonotype was recovered from a woman younger than 45 who had recovered from COVID-19. The specimen sequenced was PBMCs or T cells enriched from blood (not recorded which).

The CDR3: CASSQKLAGEQFF. CDR3 in DNA: TGTGCCAGCAGCCAAAAACTAGCGGGGGAGCAGTTCTTC. The chain combines TRBV3-1 (or the pseudogene TRBV3-2) with TRBJ2-1, with 10 bases lining up with TRBD2. V was pared by 2 bases and J by 10 bases, with 2 bases of the junction left unmatched. Germline CDR1 and CDR2: LGHDT and YNNKEL (reference sequence). The CDR3 has 13 residues.